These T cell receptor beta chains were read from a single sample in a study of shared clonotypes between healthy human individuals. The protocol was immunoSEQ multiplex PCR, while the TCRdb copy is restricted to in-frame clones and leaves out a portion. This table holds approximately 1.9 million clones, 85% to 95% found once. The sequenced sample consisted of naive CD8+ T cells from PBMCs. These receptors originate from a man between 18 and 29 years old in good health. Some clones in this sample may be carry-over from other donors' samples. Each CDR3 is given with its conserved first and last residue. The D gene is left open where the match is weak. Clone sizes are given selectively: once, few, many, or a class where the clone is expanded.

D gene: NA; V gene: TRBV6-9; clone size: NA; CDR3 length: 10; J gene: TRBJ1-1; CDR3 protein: CAVHRSEAFF; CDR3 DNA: TGTGCCGTCCACCGCTCTGAAGCTTTCTTT
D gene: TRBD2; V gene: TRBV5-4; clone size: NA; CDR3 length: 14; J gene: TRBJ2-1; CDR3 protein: CASVRSGAYNEQFF; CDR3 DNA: TGTGCCAGCGTCAGGAGCGGGGCCTACAATGAGCAGTTCTTC
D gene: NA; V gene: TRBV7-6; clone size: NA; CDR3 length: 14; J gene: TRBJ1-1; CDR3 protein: CASTPGRVNTEAFF; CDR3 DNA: TGTGCCAGCACTCCGGGACGGGTGAACACTGAAGCTTTCTTT
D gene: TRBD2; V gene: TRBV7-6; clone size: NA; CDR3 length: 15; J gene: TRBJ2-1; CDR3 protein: CASSITSASYNEQFF; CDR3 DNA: TGTGCCAGCAGCATAACTAGCGCTTCCTACAATGAGCAGTTCTTC
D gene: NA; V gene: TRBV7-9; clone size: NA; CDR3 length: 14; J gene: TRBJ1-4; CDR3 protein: CASSLGQINEKLFF; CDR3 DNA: TGTGCCAGCAGCTTGGGCCAGATTAATGAAAAACTGTTTTTT
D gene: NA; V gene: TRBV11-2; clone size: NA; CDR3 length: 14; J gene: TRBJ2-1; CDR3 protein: CASSLGGSYNEQFF; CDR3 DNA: TGTGCCAGCAGCTTAGGAGGGTCCTACAATGAGCAGTTCTTC
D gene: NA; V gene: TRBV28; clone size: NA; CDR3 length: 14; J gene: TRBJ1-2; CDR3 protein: CASSRPGGNYGYTF; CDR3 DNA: TGTGCCAGCAGTCGCCCCGGAGGGAACTATGGCTACACCTTC
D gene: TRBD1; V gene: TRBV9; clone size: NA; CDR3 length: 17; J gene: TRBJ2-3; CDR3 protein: CASSTQNRGASTDTQYF; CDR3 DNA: TGTGCCAGCAGCACGCAAAACAGGGGGGCTAGCACAGATACGCAGTATTTT
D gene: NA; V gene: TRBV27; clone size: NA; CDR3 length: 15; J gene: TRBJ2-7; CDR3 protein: CASSLSDLNAYEQYF; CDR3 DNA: TGTGCCAGCAGTTTATCTGACCTAAACGCCTACGAGCAGTACTTC
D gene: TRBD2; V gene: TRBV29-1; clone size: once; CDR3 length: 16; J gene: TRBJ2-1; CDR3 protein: CSGGLAGVFVRNEQFF; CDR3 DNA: TGCAGCGGGGGACTAGCGGGAGTATTCGTCCGTAATGAGCAGTTCTTC
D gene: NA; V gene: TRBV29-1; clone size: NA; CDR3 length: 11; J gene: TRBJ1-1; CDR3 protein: CSVDTYTEAFF; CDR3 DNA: TGCAGCGTTGACACCTACACTGAAGCTTTCTTT
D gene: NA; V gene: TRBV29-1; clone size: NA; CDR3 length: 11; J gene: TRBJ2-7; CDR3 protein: CSVGSAYEQYF; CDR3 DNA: TGCAGCGTTGGGTCCGCCTACGAGCAGTACTTC
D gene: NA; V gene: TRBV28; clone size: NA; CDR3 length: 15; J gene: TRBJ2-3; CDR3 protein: CASSLSLASTDTQYF; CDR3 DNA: TGTGCCAGCAGTTTATCCCTTGCAAGCACAGATACGCAGTATTTT
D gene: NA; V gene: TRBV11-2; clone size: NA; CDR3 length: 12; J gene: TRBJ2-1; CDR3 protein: CASSFRVNEQFF; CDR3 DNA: TGTGCCAGCAGCTTCCGGGTTAATGAGCAGTTCTTC
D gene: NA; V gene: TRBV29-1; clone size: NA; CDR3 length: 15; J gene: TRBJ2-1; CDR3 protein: CSVALGTVSYNEQFF; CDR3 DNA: TGCAGCGTTGCATTAGGGACGGTCTCCTACAATGAGCAGTTCTTC
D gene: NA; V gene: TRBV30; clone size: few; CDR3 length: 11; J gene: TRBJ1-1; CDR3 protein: CAWSVLTEAFF; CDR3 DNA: TGTGCCTGGAGTGTACTTACTGAAGCTTTCTTT
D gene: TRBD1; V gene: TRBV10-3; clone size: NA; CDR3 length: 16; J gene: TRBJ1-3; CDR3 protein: CAISEYRGQGHDTIYF; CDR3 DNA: TGTGCCATCAGTGAGTATAGAGGACAGGGTCACGACACCATATATTTT
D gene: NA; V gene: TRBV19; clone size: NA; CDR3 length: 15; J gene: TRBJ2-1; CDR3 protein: CASSMAVLRYNEQFF; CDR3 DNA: TGTGCCAGTAGTATGGCCGTCCTCCGATACAATGAGCAGTTCTTC
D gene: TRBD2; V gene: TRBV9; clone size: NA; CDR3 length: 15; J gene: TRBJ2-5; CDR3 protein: CASSFSGTRRETQYF; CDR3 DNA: TGTGCCAGCAGCTTTAGCGGGACGAGGCGAGAGACCCAGTACTTC
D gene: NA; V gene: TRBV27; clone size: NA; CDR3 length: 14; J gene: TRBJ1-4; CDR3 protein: CASSFGSPIEKLFF; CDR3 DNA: TGTGCCAGCAGTTTTGGGTCTCCTATTGAAAAACTGTTTTTT
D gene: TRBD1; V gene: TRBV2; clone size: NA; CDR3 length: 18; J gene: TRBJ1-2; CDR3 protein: CASRGPLGQGEANYGYTF; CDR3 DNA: TGTGCCAGCAGAGGCCCTTTGGGACAGGGTGAGGCGAACTATGGCTACACCTTC
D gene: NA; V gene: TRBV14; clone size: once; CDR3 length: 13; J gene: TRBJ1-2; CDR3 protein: CASSQDFWEPYTF; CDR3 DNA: TGTGCCAGCAGCCAAGATTTCTGGGAGCCCTACACCTTC
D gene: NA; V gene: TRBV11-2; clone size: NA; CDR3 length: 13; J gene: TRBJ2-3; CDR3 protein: CASSSRTTDTQYF; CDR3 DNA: TGTGCCAGCAGCTCGAGGACCACAGATACGCAGTATTTT
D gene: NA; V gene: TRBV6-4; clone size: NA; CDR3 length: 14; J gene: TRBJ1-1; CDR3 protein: CASRQTGRNTEAFF; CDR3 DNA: TGTGCCAGCCGACAGACGGGAAGGAACACTGAAGCTTTCTTT
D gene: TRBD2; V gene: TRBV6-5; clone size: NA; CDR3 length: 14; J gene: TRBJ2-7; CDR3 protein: CASTGLAGSYEQYF; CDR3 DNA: TGTGCCAGCACCGGACTAGCGGGTTCCTACGAGCAGTACTTC
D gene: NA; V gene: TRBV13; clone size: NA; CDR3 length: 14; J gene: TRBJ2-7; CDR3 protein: CASSLGEGPYEQYF; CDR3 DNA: TGTGCCAGCAGCTTAGGCGAGGGCCCCTACGAGCAGTACTTC
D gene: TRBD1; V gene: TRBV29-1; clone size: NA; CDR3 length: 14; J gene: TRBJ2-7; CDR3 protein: CSVKSGTGPHEQYF; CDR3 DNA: TGCAGCGTAAAGTCCGGGACAGGGCCCCACGAGCAGTACTTC
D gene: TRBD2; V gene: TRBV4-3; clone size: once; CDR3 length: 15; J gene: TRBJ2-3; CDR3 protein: CASSLGLAVTDTQYF; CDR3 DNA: TGCGCCAGCAGCCTGGGACTAGCGGTGACAGATACGCAGTATTTT
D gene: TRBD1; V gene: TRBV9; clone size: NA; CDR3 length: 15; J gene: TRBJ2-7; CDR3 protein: CASSARTGAASEQYF; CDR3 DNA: TGTGCCAGCAGCGCCCGGACAGGGGCCGCTTCCGAGCAGTACTTC
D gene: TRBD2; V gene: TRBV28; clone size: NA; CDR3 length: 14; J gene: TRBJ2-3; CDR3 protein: CASLAGGPADTQYF; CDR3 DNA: TGTGCCAGCCTAGCGGGAGGGCCGGCAGATACGCAGTATTTT
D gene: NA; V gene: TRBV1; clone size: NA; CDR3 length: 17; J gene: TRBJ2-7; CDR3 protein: CTSSQEGGASGNYEQYF; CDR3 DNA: TGCACCAGCAGCCAAGAAGGGGGGGCTAGCGGGAACTACGAGCAGTACTTC
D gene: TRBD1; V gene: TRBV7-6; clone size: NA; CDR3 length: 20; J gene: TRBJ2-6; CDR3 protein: CASSLVPETGRHSGANVLTF; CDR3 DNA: TGTGCCAGCAGCTTAGTGCCCGAGACAGGGCGACACTCTGGGGCCAACGTCCTGACTTTC
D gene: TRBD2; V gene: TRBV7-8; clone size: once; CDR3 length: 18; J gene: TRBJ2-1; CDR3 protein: CASSLVGSGSWSYNEQFF; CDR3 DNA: TGTGCCAGCAGCTTAGTAGGTAGCGGGAGCTGGTCCTACAATGAGCAGTTCTTC
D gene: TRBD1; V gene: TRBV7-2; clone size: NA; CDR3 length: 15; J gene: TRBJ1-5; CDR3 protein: CASSRRGQGYQPQHF; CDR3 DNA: TGTGCCAGCAGCCGCCGGGGACAGGGTTATCAGCCCCAGCATTTT
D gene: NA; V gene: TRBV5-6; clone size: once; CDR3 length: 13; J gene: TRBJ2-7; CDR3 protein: CASSPGTPYEQYF; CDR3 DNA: TGTGCCAGCAGCCCAGGGACACCCTACGAGCAGTACTTC
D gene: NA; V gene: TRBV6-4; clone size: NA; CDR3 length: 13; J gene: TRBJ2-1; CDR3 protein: CASSETRANEQFF; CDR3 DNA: TGTGCCAGCAGTGAAACCAGGGCCAATGAGCAGTTCTTC
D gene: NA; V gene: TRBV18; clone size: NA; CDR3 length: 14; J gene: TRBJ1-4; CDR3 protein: CASSPPGGVEKLFF; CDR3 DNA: TGTGCCAGCTCACCACCTGGAGGGGTCGAAAAACTGTTTTTT
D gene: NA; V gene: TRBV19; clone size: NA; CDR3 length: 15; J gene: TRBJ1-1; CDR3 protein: CASNSASGANTEAFF; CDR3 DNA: TGTGCCAGTAACTCAGCTTCTGGGGCGAACACTGAAGCTTTCTTT
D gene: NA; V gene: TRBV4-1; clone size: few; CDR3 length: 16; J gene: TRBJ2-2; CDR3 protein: CASSQVPRHFSGELFF; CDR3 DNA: TGCGCCAGCAGCCAAGTCCCCAGACATTTTTCCGGGGAGCTGTTTTTT
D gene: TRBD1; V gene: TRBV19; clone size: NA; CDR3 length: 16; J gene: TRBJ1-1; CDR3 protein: CASSIDPTGGVPEAFF; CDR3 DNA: TGTGCCAGTAGTATAGATCCTACAGGGGGCGTCCCTGAAGCTTTCTTT
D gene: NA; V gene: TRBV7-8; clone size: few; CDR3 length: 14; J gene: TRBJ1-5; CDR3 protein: CASSLTGNGQPQHF; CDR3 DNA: TGTGCCAGCAGCCTAACAGGGAATGGACAGCCCCAGCATTTT
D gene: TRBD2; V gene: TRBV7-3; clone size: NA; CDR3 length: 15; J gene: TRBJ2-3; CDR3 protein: CASSLLAVSTDTQYF; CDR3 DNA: TGTGCCAGCAGCTTGCTAGCGGTTAGCACAGATACGCAGTATTTT
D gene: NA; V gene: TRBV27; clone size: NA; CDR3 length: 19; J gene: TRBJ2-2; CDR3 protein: CASSSLESPVAGFTGELFF; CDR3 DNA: TGTGCCAGCAGTTCCCTGGAAAGCCCGGTTGCGGGATTTACCGGGGAGCTGTTTTTT
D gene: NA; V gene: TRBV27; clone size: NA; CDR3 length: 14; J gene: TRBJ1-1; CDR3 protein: CASSFIGSPLVAFF; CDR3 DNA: TGTGCCAGCAGTTTTATCGGGTCCCCTTTGGTTGCTTTCTTT
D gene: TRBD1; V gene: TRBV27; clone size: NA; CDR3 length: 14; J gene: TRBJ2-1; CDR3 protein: CASRGDSTYNEQFF; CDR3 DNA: TGTGCCAGCAGGGGGGACAGCACCTACAATGAGCAGTTCTTC
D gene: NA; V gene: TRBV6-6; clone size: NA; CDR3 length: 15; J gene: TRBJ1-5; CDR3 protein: CASSYSNPHGQPQHF; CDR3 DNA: TGTGCCAGCAGTTACTCGAATCCTCACGGCCAGCCCCAGCATTTT
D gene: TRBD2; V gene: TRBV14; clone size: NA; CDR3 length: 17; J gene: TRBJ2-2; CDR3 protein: CASSQVRLAGDTGELFF; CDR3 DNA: TGTGCCAGCAGCCAAGTTCGACTAGCGGGAGACACCGGGGAGCTGTTTTTT
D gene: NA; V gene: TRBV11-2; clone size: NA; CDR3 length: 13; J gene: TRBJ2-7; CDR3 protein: CASSSGTGFEQYF; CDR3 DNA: TGTGCCAGCAGCTCCGGGACGGGGTTCGAGCAGTACTTC
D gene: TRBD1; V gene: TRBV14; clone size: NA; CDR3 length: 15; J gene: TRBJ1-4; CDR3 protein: CASSRYRGGDEKLFF; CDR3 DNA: TGTGCCAGCAGCCGATACAGGGGAGGCGATGAAAAACTGTTTTTT
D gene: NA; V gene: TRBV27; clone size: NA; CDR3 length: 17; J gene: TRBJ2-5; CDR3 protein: CASSLGGGKLYQETQYF; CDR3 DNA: TGTGCCAGCAGTTTAGGAGGAGGCAAACTGTACCAAGAGACCCAGTACTTC